These T cell receptor beta chains were read from a single sample in a study of blood T cell repertoires in COVID-19. The assay was immunoSEQ multiplex PCR, and TCRdb's table has in-frame clones only and misses some. The data show 150,000 or so clones, over 75% seen once. The sample was peripheral blood. The receptors shown here come from a woman aged 40-49 years with acute or convalescent COVID-19. Both conserved end residues are part of each CDR3. The D gene is left open where the match is weak. Size values are once, few and many counts, or a class for expanded clones, and some rows have none.

NA	TRBJ2-1	NA	TRBV24-1	TGTGCCACCAGTGATCGACGAACCGGACGCACAGGAAATGAGCAGTTCTTC	CATSDRRTGRTGNEQFF
NA	TRBJ2-7	TRBD1	TRBV3-1/TRBV3-2	TGTGCCAGCAGCCAAGAGGCGCAGGGGGCTTACGAGCAGTACTTC	CASSQEAQGAYEQYF
once	TRBJ2-3	NA	TRBV5-1	TGCGCCAGCAGCTTGGGTGGGGGGAGCACAGATACGCAGTATTTT	CASSLGGGSTDTQYF
NA	TRBJ2-7	NA	TRBV18	TGTGCCAGCTCACCGGAGTCAGGGCTAGGAGCCTACGAGCAGTACTTC	CASSPESGLGAYEQYF
NA	TRBJ2-2	NA	TRBV28	TGTGCCACCTCGGATTCGGGTCACACCGGGGAGCTGTTTTTT	CATSDSGHTGELFF
NA	TRBJ2-1	TRBD1	TRBV2	TGTGCCAGCAGACCGGACAGGGTCATTGAGCAGTTCTTC	CASRPDRVIEQFF
NA	TRBJ2-7	TRBD1	TRBV5-6	TGTGCCAGCAGCTTCTTCTGGGGTGACAGGGGCTACGAGCAGTACTTC	CASSFFWGDRGYEQYF
once	TRBJ2-7	NA	TRBV3-1/TRBV3-2	TGTGCCAGCAGCCAGCGATCCGGGACACCCTCCTACGAGCAGTACTTC	CASSQRSGTPSYEQYF
once	TRBJ2-5	NA	TRBV2	TGTGCCAGCAGTGCACCCGGGAGCCAAGAGACCCAGTACTTC	CASSAPGSQETQYF
NA	TRBJ2-3	NA	TRBV27	TGTGCCAGCAGTCTAGGGACAGTGGGGGGAACTAGCACAGATACGCAGTATTTT	CASSLGTVGGTSTDTQYF
NA	TRBJ2-3	NA	TRBV28	TGTGCCAGCAGCTCCAGGGGGGATCGGGGCACAGATACGCAGTATTTT	CASSSRGDRGTDTQYF
NA	TRBJ2-7	NA	TRBV15	TGTGCCACCAGCAACGGCGGAGCGTACGAGCAGTACTTC	CATSNGGAYEQYF
NA	TRBJ2-7	NA	TRBV4-1	TGCGCCAGCAGCCAAGTTGACAGAAACTCCTACGAGCAGTACTTC	CASSQVDRNSYEQYF
NA	TRBJ1-3	TRBD1	TRBV4-2	TGTGCCAGCAGCCAAAACAGGGGCTCCGGAAACACCATATATTTT	CASSQNRGSGNTIYF
NA	TRBJ2-1	TRBD2	TRBV12-5	TGTGCTAGTGGTTTGCTCAATCAACTAGCGGGGGCCAGAAGCTCCTACAATGAGCAGTTCTTC	CASGLLNQLAGARSSYNEQFF
NA	TRBJ1-6	NA	TRBV30	TGTGCCTGGAGTGAGACAGATAATTCACCCCTCCACTTT	CAWSETDNSPLHF
NA	TRBJ2-7	TRBD2	TRBV29-1	TGCAGCGTTGATTCGGGAGCGGGAGGGCCATCCGAGCAGTACTTC	CSVDSGAGGPSEQYF
once	TRBJ1-2	NA	TRBV9	TGTGCCAGCAGCCCCAATGCTAACTATGGCTACACCTTC	CASSPNANYGYTF
NA	TRBJ1-2	NA	TRBV6-5	TGTGCCAGCAGTTACTCGATCGGAGGCTATGGCTACACCTTC	CASSYSIGGYGYTF
NA	TRBJ1-1	NA	TRBV6-5	TGTGCCAGCAGTTACTCTCGGGACACTGAAGCTTTCTTT	CASSYSRDTEAFF
NA	TRBJ1-3	TRBD1	TRBV7-9	TGTGCCAGCCTTCCCACGACAGGGGGAACTGGAAACACCATATATTTT	CASLPTTGGTGNTIYF
NA	TRBJ2-1	NA	TRBV27	TGTGCCAGCAGTACCGGGACTTTTAATGAGCAGTTCTTC	CASSTGTFNEQFF
NA	TRBJ1-4	TRBD1	TRBV2	TGTGCCAGCAAGGGGGCACGGGATGAAAAACTGTTTTTT	CASKGARDEKLFF
NA	TRBJ2-2	NA	TRBV7-8	TGTGCCAGCAGCCAATCAGCGAACACCGGGGAGCTGTTTTTT	CASSQSANTGELFF
NA	TRBJ2-1	NA	TRBV7-2	TGTGCCAGCAGCCTAACCGGGACTCGGGCTTTCTTC	CASSLTGTRAFF
once	TRBJ1-5	NA	TRBV12-5	TGTGCTAGTGGAACAGGGTCGAAGGGCAATCAGCCCCAGCATTTT	CASGTGSKGNQPQHF
NA	TRBJ1-6	TRBD1	TRBV7-2	TGTGCCAGCAGCTACCGGACAGGGGGAAATTCACCCCTCCACTTT	CASSYRTGGNSPLHF
NA	TRBJ1-4	NA	TRBV28	TGTGCCAGCAGCGTTTCCCGTCGGGGGGAAAAACTGTTTTTT	CASSVSRRGEKLFF
NA	TRBJ1-2	TRBD1	TRBV29-1	TGCAGCGATCGGACAGGGCTTAGTGCTGGCTACACCTTC	CSDRTGLSAGYTF
once	TRBJ2-7	TRBD1	TRBV6-5	TGTGCCAGCAGTTACGTAACAGGGGGCTACGAGCAGTACTTC	CASSYVTGGYEQYF
few	TRBJ2-3	NA	TRBV30	TGTGCCTGGAGTAAAGGCGGAGGAGATACGCAGTATTTT	CAWSKGGGDTQYF
NA	TRBJ1-1	NA	TRBV11-2	TGTGCCAGCAGCTCTAGCGGGGGCCGGAACACTGAAGCTTTCTTT	CASSSSGGRNTEAFF
NA	TRBJ2-3	NA	TRBV6-1	TGTGCCAGCAGTGAAATCAGGGGATCGCAGTATTTT	CASSEIRGSQYF
NA	TRBJ2-2	NA	TRBV24-1	TGTGCCACCAGTGACCCCCGGGACTTTGCCGGGGAGCTGTTTTTT	CATSDPRDFAGELFF
NA	TRBJ2-7	NA	TRBV6-5	TGTGCCAGCAGTTACACCGAGCATGGGGCAACCTACGAGCAGTACTTC	CASSYTEHGATYEQYF
NA	TRBJ2-3	NA	TRBV28	TGTGCCAGCAGTTTATATCTTAGCGGTAGCACAGATACGCAGTATTTT	CASSLYLSGSTDTQYF
NA	TRBJ2-7	TRBD1	TRBV6-5	TGTGCCAGCAGTCAGGGGGACTACGAGCAGTACTTC	CASSQGDYEQYF
NA	TRBJ1-2	NA	TRBV7-9	TGTGCCAGCAGCTTAGACAGGGTATACGGCTACACCTTC	CASSLDRVYGYTF
NA	TRBJ2-7	TRBD1	TRBV30	TGTGCCTGGAAGAACAGGGGGCTTGGATACGAGCAGTACTTC	CAWKNRGLGYEQYF
NA	TRBJ1-2	NA	TRBV24-1	TGTGCCACCAGTGACCACCCGGGAGGAGGGAACTATGGCTACACCTTC	CATSDHPGGGNYGYTF
NA	TRBJ1-1	TRBD1	TRBV5-1	TGCGCCAGCAGCTCACAGGGGGCAATGAACACTGAAGCTTTCTTT	CASSSQGAMNTEAFF
once	TRBJ2-7	TRBD2	TRBV5-1	TGCGCCAGCAGCACCGCCGGACTAGGCTCCTACGAGCAGTACTTC	CASSTAGLGSYEQYF
NA	TRBJ1-5	NA	TRBV28	TGTGCCAGCAGTTTAGGCAGGGTAGGAAATCAGCCCCAGCATTTT	CASSLGRVGNQPQHF
NA	TRBJ1-2	TRBD1	TRBV19	TGTGCCAGTAGTCCGGGACAGGGGGGCTACACCTTC	CASSPGQGGYTF